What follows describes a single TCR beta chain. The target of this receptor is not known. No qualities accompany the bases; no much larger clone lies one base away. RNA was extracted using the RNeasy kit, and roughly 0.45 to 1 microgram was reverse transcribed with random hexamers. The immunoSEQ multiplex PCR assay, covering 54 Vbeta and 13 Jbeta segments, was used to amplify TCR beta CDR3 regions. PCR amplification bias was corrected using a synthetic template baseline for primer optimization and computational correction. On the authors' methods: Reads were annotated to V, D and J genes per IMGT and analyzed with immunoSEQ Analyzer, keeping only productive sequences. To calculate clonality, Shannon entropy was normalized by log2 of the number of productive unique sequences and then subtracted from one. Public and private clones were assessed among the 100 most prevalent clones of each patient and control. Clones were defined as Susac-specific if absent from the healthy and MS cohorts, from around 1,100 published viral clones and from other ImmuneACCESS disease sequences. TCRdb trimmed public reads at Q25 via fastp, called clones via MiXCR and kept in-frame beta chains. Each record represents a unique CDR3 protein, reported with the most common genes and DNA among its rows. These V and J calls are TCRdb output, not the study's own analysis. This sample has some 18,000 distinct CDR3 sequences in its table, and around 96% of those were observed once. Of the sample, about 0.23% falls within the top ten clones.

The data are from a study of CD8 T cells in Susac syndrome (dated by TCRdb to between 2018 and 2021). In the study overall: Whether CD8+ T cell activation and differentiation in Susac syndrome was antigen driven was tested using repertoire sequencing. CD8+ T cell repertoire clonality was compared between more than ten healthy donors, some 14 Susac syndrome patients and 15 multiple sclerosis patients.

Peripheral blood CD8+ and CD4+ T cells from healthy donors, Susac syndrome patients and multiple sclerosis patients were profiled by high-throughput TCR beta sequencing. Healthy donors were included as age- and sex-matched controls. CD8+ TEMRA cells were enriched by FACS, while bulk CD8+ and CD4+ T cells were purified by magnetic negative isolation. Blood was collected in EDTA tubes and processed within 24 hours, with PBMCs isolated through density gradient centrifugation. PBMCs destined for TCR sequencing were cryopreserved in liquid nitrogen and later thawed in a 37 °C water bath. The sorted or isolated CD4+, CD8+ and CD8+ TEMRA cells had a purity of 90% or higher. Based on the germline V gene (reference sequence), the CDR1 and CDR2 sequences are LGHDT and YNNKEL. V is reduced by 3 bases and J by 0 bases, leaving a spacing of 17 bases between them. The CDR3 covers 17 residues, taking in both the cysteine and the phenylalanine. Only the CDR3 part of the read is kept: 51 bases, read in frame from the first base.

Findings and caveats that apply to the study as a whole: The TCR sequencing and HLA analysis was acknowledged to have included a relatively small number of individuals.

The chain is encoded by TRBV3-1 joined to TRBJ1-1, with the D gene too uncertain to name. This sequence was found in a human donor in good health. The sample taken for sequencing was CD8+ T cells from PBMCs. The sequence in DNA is TGTGCCAGCAGCCAGGCTTATGAGGGCCCGATGAACACTGAAGCTTTCTTT. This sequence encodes CASSQAYEGPMNTEAFF.